The 32 T cell receptor beta chains listed next were all sequenced from one sample in a study of cytomegalovirus exposure and HLA in healthy donors. This PCR relied on a set of 60 Vbeta primers and 13 Jbeta primers. The table came from immunoSEQ multiplex PCR; TCRdb's copy has only in-frame clones and leaves some out. Among about 190,000 clones listed, approximately 87% were seen once. Sequencing was performed on PBMCs. Receptors originate from a man aged 30 to 39 in good health and CMV-seronegative.

The chain couples TRBV7-6 to TRBJ1-1, with D perhaps TRBD1 (6 bases). Germline loops: CDR1 SGHVS, CDR2 FNYEAQ. CDR3 length: 12 amino acids. V was clipped by 5 bases and J by 6 bases, with 10 bases between them. For the CDR3, the DNA is TGTGCCAGCAGCCCCACAGGGTCTGAAGCTTTCTTT. As protein: CASSPTGSEAFF.

The V gene is TRBV2, the J gene TRBJ2-1; the D gene is possibly TRBD1 (6 bases). The CDR3 runs to 15 residues. The V end was cut by 6 bases, the J end by 0 bases, with 12 bases between. CDR1 and CDR2 from the germline V gene are SNHLY and FYNNEI. CDR3 DNA sequence: TGTGCCAGCAGGGAAAAGGACAGCTCCTACAATGAGCAGTTCTTC. This sequence encodes CASREKDSSYNEQFF.

This chain connects TRBV11-2 to TRBJ1-3; TRBD1 matches at 9 bases. CDR1 SGHAT and CDR2 FQNNGV come from the germline V gene. With 2 bases clipped from V and 0 bases from J, the junction kept 11 bases outside the gene matches. This CDR3 contains 19 residues. CDR3: CASSLRGGDRARSGNTIYF. DNA of the CDR3: TGTGCCAGCAGCTTACGGGGGGGGGACAGGGCACGCTCTGGAAACACCATATATTTT.

This rearrangement joins TRBV6-5 to TRBJ1-6; TRBD1 matches 9 bases. The CDR3 extends over 14 amino acids. After removal of 6 bases from V and 10 bases from J, the junction contained 7 bases not matched to a gene. Looked up from germline, CDR1 is MNHEY and CDR2 is SVGAGI. CDR3 DNA: TGTGCCAGCAGGCTGACAGGGGGGGAATCACCCCTCCACTTT. Translation gives CASRLTGGESPLHF.

The chain has TRBV18 and TRBJ1-1, with 7 positions matching TRBD1. The CDR3 has 14 amino acids. The junction had 7 bases not matched to a gene; V was cut back by 4 bases and J by 5 bases. CDR1 and CDR2 from the germline V gene are KGHSH and LQKENI. CDR3 loop: CASSLRDSQTEAFF. The CDR3 nucleotides are TGTGCCAGCTCACTCCGGGACAGTCAGACTGAAGCTTTCTTT.

Here the CDR3 reads CASSVRGGAGQETQYF. For the CDR3, the DNA is TGTGCCAGCAGCGTACGAGGGGGGGCCGGGCAAGAGACCCAGTACTTC. The V gene is TRBV7-8, the J gene TRBJ2-5, with a tentative D call TRBD2 (7 bases). The germline V gene encodes CDR1 SGHVS and CDR2 FQNEAQ. The CDR3 totals 16 residues. Trimming pared 5 bases from V and 2 bases from J, leaving 18 bases between.

J is TRBJ2-7 and V is TRBV5-1; D unresolved. From germline, CDR1 is SGHRS and CDR2 YFSETQ. Trimming pared 0 bases from V and 0 bases from J, leaving 10 bases between. CDR3 size: 15 residues. The CDR3 loop reads CASSLGGMDSYEQYF. The CDR3 coding sequence is TGCGCCAGCAGCTTGGGCGGTATGGACTCCTACGAGCAGTACTTC.

The chain is built from TRBV28 and TRBJ2-3, with TRBD1 identical over 8 bases. V was pared by 1 base and J by 1 base, with 1 base of the junction left unmatched. CDR3 length: 15 amino acids. CDR1 and CDR2 from the germline V gene are MDHEN and SYDVKM. Written as DNA, the CDR3 is TGTGCCAGCAGTTTATTGACAGGGGGCACAGATACGCAGTATTTT. This translates into CASSLLTGGTDTQYF.

Remarks on this clone: A read error is likely, as this CDR3 ends without the conserved phenylalanine or tryptophan. The DNA is left out, because the CDR3 cannot be placed on it with certainty; the CDR3 is given as TCRdb lists it. The rearrangement joins TRBV5-1 to TRBJ2-7; the table's TRBD2 call for D was not verified on the DNA. With termini counted, the CDR3 has 19 amino acids. CDR1 and CDR2 (germline): SGHRS, YFSETQ. Here the CDR3 reads CASSFADRGPGTSGIDNEL.

DNA of the CDR3: TGTGCCAGTAGTATAGTCGGAGATACGCAGTATTTT. Amino acid sequence: CASSIVGDTQYF. The chain combines TRBV19 with TRBJ2-3; D ambiguous. Trimming removed 1 base at V and 5 bases at J, with 4 bases between. CDR1 and CDR2 (germline): LNHDA, SQIVND (reference sequence). The CDR3 length is 12 residues.

This chain uses TRBV30 with TRBJ1-6; D gene ambiguous. This CDR3 contains 15 residues. The V end lost 3 bases, the J end lost 0 bases, and 9 bases lay between the germline ends. Germline lookup yields CDR1 GTSNPN and CDR2 SVGIG (reference sequence). The CDR3 region has the DNA TGTGCCTGGAGCGAACAGAGCTCCTATAATTCACCCCTCCACTTT. Translation gives CAWSEQSSYNSPLHF.

As for this clone: The junction shows a germline mismatch at one end, possibly a read error. The CDR3 DNA sequence: TGTTCCAGCAGCTTAGCTACCAGGGGTAAAGCTCAGCCCCAGCATTTT. It is translated as CSSSLATRGKAQPQHF. The chain combines TRBV7-9 with TRBJ1-5; the D gene is possibly TRBD1 (6 bases). Germline V lookup: CDR1 SEHNR, CDR2 FQNEAQ (reference sequence). This CDR3 contains 16 residues.

The chain combines TRBV12-2 with TRBJ2-6; the table's TRBD1 call for D was not verified on the DNA. TRBV12-2 is termed a pseudogene. The CDR3 extends over 23 amino acids. Here the CDR3 reads CASRFHLRFGTGGDWSGANVLTF. As DNA, the CDR3 is TGTGCAAGTCGCTTCCACTTACGATTCGGGACAGGGGGCGACTGGAGTGGGGCCAACGTCCTGACTTTC.

V and J are TRBV4-2 and TRBJ2-1; 7 nucleotides match TRBD1. J was trimmed by 3 bases and V by 3 bases; bases with no gene match: 5. The CDR3 spans 15 residues. Germline loops: CDR1 LGHNA, CDR2 YNFKEQ. CDR3 sequence: CASSQSGQNYNEQFF. CDR3 coding DNA: TGTGCCAGCAGCCAGTCGGGACAGAACTACAATGAGCAGTTCTTC.

This chain joins TRBV4-2 and TRBJ2-7, with 10 bases identical to TRBD2. The V and J ends lost 4 bases and 4 bases, in that order; junction bases with no gene match: 7. The CDR3 consists of 15 residues. Germline loops: CDR1 LGHNA, CDR2 YNFKEQ. The DNA for the CDR3 is TGTGCCAGCAGCCGCTTCCTAGCGGGGGAATACGAGCAGTACTTC. This translates into CASSRFLAGEYEQYF.

This chain links TRBV27 with TRBJ1-2, with D unresolved. The germline gives CDR1 MNHEY, CDR2 SMNVEV (reference sequence). This CDR3 is 13 amino acids long. V was cut by 2 bases and J by 5 bases, with 9 bases left in between. The CDR3 region is CASSLVGGYGYTF. As DNA, the CDR3 is TGTGCCAGCAGTTTAGTCGGAGGGTATGGCTACACCTTC.

This chain connects TRBV15 to TRBJ2-7, with TRBD1 matching over 10 bases. Germline CDR1 reads LNHNV; CDR2 reads YYDKDF (reference sequence). Trimming took 1 base from V and 4 from J; bases not matched to a gene: 7. CDR3 length equals 16 residues. This chain's CDR3 is CATSRVTGTGDYEQYF. CDR3 sequence (DNA): TGTGCCACCAGCAGAGTAACCGGGACAGGGGATTACGAGCAGTACTTC.

The genes are TRBV23-1 and TRBJ1-2; 7 bases match TRBD1. TRBV23-1 is recorded as an ORF, its role being uncertain. Unmatched junction bases numbered 12, after V lost 3 bases and J lost 2 bases. The CDR3 extends over 17 amino acids. The CDR3 DNA follows: TGCGCCAGCAGTCACCACACGGCGGGGACAGCAAACTATGGCTACACCTTC. As protein: CASSHHTAGTANYGYTF.

This chain joins TRBV27 and TRBJ1-1; a possible D gene is TRBD1 (6 bases). CDR1 MNHEY and CDR2 SMNVEV come from the germline V gene (reference sequence). CDR3 size: 14 residues. V was trimmed by 0 bases and J by 6 bases, leaving 11 bases between them. The CDR3 reads CASSLSQGRAEAFF. The CDR3 nucleotides are TGTGCCAGCAGTTTATCACAGGGTAGGGCTGAAGCTTTCTTT.

This chain links TRBV2 with TRBJ2-7, with D uncertain. The CDR3 runs to 11 residues. The V gene's germline CDR1 is SNHLY and CDR2 FYNNEI. Trimming shortened V by 5 bases and J by 5 bases, and 7 bases separated the two germline ends. DNA of the CDR3: TGTGCCAGCAGTTACAATGACGAGCAGTACTTC. Translation gives CASSYNDEQYF.

The J gene is TRBJ2-3, the V gene TRBV10-3, with 12 bases that match TRBD2. Looked up from germline, CDR1 is ENHRY and CDR2 is SYGVKD. V dropped 6 bases and J dropped 5; count of bases not matched to a gene: 12. This CDR3 has 17 residues. The CDR3 nucleotides read TGTGCCATCAGGAATGGACTAGCGGGGCCTGAATTAGATACGCAGTATTTT. This sequence encodes CAIRNGLAGPELDTQYF.

The rearrangement joins TRBV18 to TRBJ1-5; 8 nucleotides match TRBD1. The CDR3 totals 16 residues. V gave up 6 bases and J gave up 7 bases; unmatched junction bases: 14. Germline lookup yields CDR1 KGHSH and CDR2 LQKENI. The CDR3 loop is CASSPRGLGGGQPQHF. DNA for the CDR3: TGTGCCAGCTCCCCCAGGGGGCTAGGGGGTGGGCAGCCCCAGCATTTT.

V and J are TRBV28 and TRBJ2-7; 9 bases agree with TRBD1. V trimming: 2 bases; J trimming: 2 bases; junction bases outside the gene matches: 1. Germline V gives CDR1 MDHEN, CDR2 SYDVKM. This CDR3 contains 14 residues. CDR3: CASSLGDRAYEQYF. The CDR3 DNA follows: TGTGCCAGCAGTTTAGGGGACAGGGCCTACGAGCAGTACTTC. The full variable domain, rest sourced from reference TRBV28 and TRBJ2-7, is DVKVTQSSRYLVKRTGEKVFLECVQDMDHENMFWYRQDPGLGLRLIYFSYDVKMKEKGDIPEGYSVSREKKERFSLILESASTNQTSMYLCASSLGDRAYEQYFGPGTRLTVT.

The rearrangement uses TRBV2 and TRBJ1-4, with D possibly TRBD1 on 6 matching bases. The CDR3 length is 15 residues. V was clipped by 5 bases and J by 2 bases, with 12 bases between them. The germline V gene encodes CDR1 SNHLY and CDR2 FYNNEI. The CDR3 DNA sequence: TGTGCCAGCAGTCGGGACACTTTCACTAATGAAAAACTGTTTTTT. Protein: CASSRDTFTNEKLFF.

The J gene is TRBJ2-1, the V gene TRBV9; 8 bases fit TRBD2. V shed 0 bases and J 3 bases; nucleotides not matched to a gene: 2. Germline V gives CDR1 SGDLS, CDR2 YYNGEE. CDR3 length equals 15 residues. In DNA, the CDR3 is TGTGCCAGCAGCGTAGTCGCGGGGGGCTACAATGAGCAGTTCTTC. Protein: CASSVVAGGYNEQFF.

The chain links TRBV2 to TRBJ1-1; 7 bases line up with TRBD1. Per the germline V gene, CDR1 is SNHLY and CDR2 is FYNNEI. V was clipped by 6 bases and J by 11 bases; unmatched bases: 9. This CDR3 has 12 amino acids. The CDR3 region has the DNA TGTGCCAGCAGCCCGACAGGGACAGCGGCTTTCTTT. Its protein is CASSPTGTAAFF.

The chain has TRBV5-4 and TRBJ1-1; TRBD1 might be the D (5 bases). V was clipped by 4 bases and J by 10 bases, with 11 bases between them. Germline-derived CDR1 and CDR2 are SGHNT and YYREEE (reference sequence). The CDR3 has 11 amino acids. CDR3 coding DNA: TGTGCCAGCAGCCTCACGGGGGTAGCTTTCTTT. Its translation: CASSLTGVAFF.

The chain joins TRBV13 to TRBJ2-2; no reliable D call. The CDR3 has 12 amino acids. The germline V and J ends were trimmed by 1 base and 6 bases, with 3 bases remaining between them. The V gene's germline CDR1 is PRHDT and CDR2 FYEKMQ (reference sequence). CDR3 DNA: TGTGCCAGCAGCTTAGTAGCCGGGGAGCTGTTTTTT. Translated, it gives CASSLVAGELFF.

The sample holds one count of this clone. Relative to the germline gene, one junction end is altered; a read error may explain this. J is TRBJ2-6 and V is TRBV18; TRBD1 might be the D (5 bases). Germline loops: CDR1 KGHSH, CDR2 LQKENI. The CDR3 contains 14 residues. This chain's CDR3 is CASASGLGANGLTF. In DNA, the CDR3 is TGTGCCAGCGCTTCAGGGCTTGGGGCCAACGGCCTGACTTTC.

The chain links TRBV5-4 to TRBJ2-5; the D gene is possibly TRBD1 (7 bases). The germline CDR1 and CDR2 sequences are SGHNT and YYREEE (reference sequence). V dropped 4 bases and J dropped 4 bases, with 17 bases sitting between them. The CDR3 runs to 15 residues. CDR3 amino acids: CASSAGQQLGETQYF. As DNA, the CDR3 is TGTGCCAGCAGCGCGGGACAGCAACTAGGAGAGACCCAGTACTTC. Supplemented by reference TRBV5-4 and TRBJ2-5, the full variable domain reads ETGVTQSPTHLIKTRGQQVTLRCSSQSGHNTVSWYQQALGQGPQFIFQYYREEENGRGNFPPRFSGLQFPNYSSELNVNALELDDSALYLCASSAGQQLGETQYFGPGTRLLVL.

This chain uses TRBV19 with TRBJ1-5; 8 positions match TRBD1. J lost 2 bases, V lost 4 bases, and 4 bases had no gene match. CDR3 length: 15 amino acids. The germline CDR1 and CDR2 sequences are LNHDA and SQIVND (reference sequence). CDR3 sequence: CASSTLTGGNQPQHF. DNA of the CDR3: TGTGCCAGTAGTACACTGACAGGGGGCAATCAGCCCCAGCATTTT.

This clone has a single count. In DNA, the CDR3 is TGTGCCAGCAGCCCCGGGGACAGCTACGAGCAGTACTTC. It encodes CASSPGDSYEQYF. The J gene is TRBJ2-7, the V gene TRBV9; 7 bases align to TRBD1. CDR1 is SGDLS, CDR2 YYNGEE, per germline. There are 13 residues in the CDR3. V lost 4 bases, J lost 3 bases, and 4 bases stayed unmatched.